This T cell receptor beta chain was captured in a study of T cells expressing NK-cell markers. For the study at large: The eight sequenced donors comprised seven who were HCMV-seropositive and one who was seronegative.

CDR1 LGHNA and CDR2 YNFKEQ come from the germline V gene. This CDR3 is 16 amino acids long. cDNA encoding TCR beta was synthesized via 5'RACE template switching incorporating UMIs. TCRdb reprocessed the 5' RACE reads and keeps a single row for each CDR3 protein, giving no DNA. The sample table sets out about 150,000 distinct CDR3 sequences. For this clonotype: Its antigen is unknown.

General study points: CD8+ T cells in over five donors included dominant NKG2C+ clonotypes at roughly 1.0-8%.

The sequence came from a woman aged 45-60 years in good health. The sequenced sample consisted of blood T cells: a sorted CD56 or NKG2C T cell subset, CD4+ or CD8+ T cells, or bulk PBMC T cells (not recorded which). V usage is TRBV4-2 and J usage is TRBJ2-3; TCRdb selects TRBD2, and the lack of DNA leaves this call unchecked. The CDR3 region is CASTSGTRGSTDTQYF.